This T cell receptor (beta chain) was captured in a study of radiation and T cells in renal cell carcinoma. Across the study: Nephrectomy followed 15 Gy stereotactic body radiation by 4 weeks.

Broader study findings: Top tumor clonotypes rose in blood 2 weeks post-radiation, then contracted. Without pretreatment biopsies, baseline tumor clonotype presence was undetermined.

The data were produced by immunoSEQ multiplex PCR, yet TCRdb's version contains in-frame clones alone and is incomplete. This table has some 150,000 clones, roughly 87% appearing once. The CDR3 is 14 residues long. Germline V lookup: CDR1 LGHNA, CDR2 YNFKEQ. V was clipped by 1 base and J by 8 bases, with 14 bases between them. Specified time point: blood 2 weeks post-SBRT. Treatment described: 15 Gy SBRT to primary tumor, nephrectomy 4 weeks later. Clear cell pathology was present in this patient's renal cell carcinoma. This clone has more than one count but fewer than ten. Its antigen is not known. The sample here was blood, taken from a patient whose treatment included radiotherapy and nephrectomy. The sequence was collected from a woman between 50 and 59 years old with renal cell carcinoma. This chain links TRBV4-2 with TRBJ1-2, with D possibly being TRBD1 (5 bases). CDR3 protein: CASSQVGEQGGYTF. Written as DNA, the CDR3 is TGTGCCAGCAGCCAAGTGGGGGAGCAGGGAGGCTACACCTTC.